The rows below give T cell receptor beta chains drawn from one sample of a study of blood T cell repertoires in COVID-19. Sequenced by immunoSEQ multiplex PCR; TCRdb stores in-frame clones only, minus some. The sample holds about 270,000 clones, around 85% seen once. Sequencing used peripheral blood. Source of these receptors: a young woman with COVID-19, enrolled during active disease. Each CDR3 is given without its conserved first and last residue.

v_gene: TRBV19; j_gene: TRBJ2-6; CDR3aa: ASRDVGASGANVLT
v_gene: TRBV27; j_gene: TRBJ1-2; CDR3aa: ASSLRGQGYT
v_gene: TRBV29-1; j_gene: TRBJ1-1; CDR3aa: SAQTGVNTEAF
v_gene: TRBV5-4; j_gene: TRBJ1-2; CDR3aa: ASRGTGNYGYT
v_gene: TRBV7-9; j_gene: TRBJ1-2; CDR3aa: ASSLGTDGYT
v_gene: TRBV28; j_gene: TRBJ1-1; CDR3aa: ASSHTDRAYTEAF
v_gene: TRBV7-8; j_gene: TRBJ1-6; CDR3aa: ASSPTRNSPLH
v_gene: TRBV7-9; j_gene: TRBJ1-4; CDR3aa: ASTPYRVNEKLF
v_gene: TRBV5-4; j_gene: TRBJ1-2; CDR3aa: ASSRPGQGYGYT
v_gene: TRBV5-5; j_gene: TRBJ2-1; CDR3aa: ASSLERGGLNEQF
v_gene: TRBV4-1; j_gene: TRBJ2-7; CDR3aa: ASAAATGYEQY
v_gene: TRBV18; j_gene: TRBJ2-1; CDR3aa: ASSPPNDRYNEQF
v_gene: TRBV5-8; j_gene: TRBJ2-1; CDR3aa: ASSRTGTSGARGL
v_gene: TRBV19; j_gene: TRBJ2-3; CDR3aa: ASSIDARGSDTQY
v_gene: TRBV24-1; j_gene: TRBJ2-1; CDR3aa: ATSDFGGNEQF
v_gene: TRBV28; j_gene: TRBJ1-3; CDR3aa: ASSPMDFRNTIY
v_gene: TRBV11-2; j_gene: TRBJ2-6; CDR3aa: ASSLGHRSSGANVLT
v_gene: TRBV5-6; j_gene: TRBJ1-2; CDR3aa: ASSEPRGGGPSNYGYT
v_gene: TRBV5-1; j_gene: TRBJ2-2; CDR3aa: ASSVKPPGNTGELF
v_gene: TRBV30; j_gene: TRBJ1-1; CDR3aa: AWARGANTEAF
v_gene: TRBV4-1; j_gene: TRBJ2-1; CDR3aa: ASSPSLYNEQF
v_gene: TRBV2; j_gene: TRBJ1-3; CDR3aa: ASRLQGNTIY
v_gene: TRBV7-8; j_gene: TRBJ1-2; CDR3aa: ASSLFGSENYGYT
v_gene: TRBV14; j_gene: TRBJ2-7; CDR3aa: ASSQDGSGGKDYEQY
v_gene: TRBV19; j_gene: TRBJ2-7; CDR3aa: ASSIGGPEQY
v_gene: TRBV7-8; j_gene: TRBJ2-7; CDR3aa: ASSPHPSQQY
v_gene: TRBV2; j_gene: TRBJ1-1; CDR3aa: ASIAVMNTEAF
v_gene: TRBV30; j_gene: TRBJ1-6; CDR3aa: AWSSGRNSPLH
v_gene: TRBV18; j_gene: TRBJ2-7; CDR3aa: ASSPRTSGEQY
v_gene: TRBV6-4; j_gene: TRBJ1-6; CDR3aa: ASSDGGVESPLH
v_gene: TRBV25-1; j_gene: TRBJ1-1; CDR3aa: ASSELDSNTEAF
v_gene: TRBV5-1; j_gene: TRBJ2-2; CDR3aa: ASSFPFTGELF
v_gene: TRBV6-5; j_gene: TRBJ1-6; CDR3aa: AAGVSYNSPLH
v_gene: TRBV9; j_gene: TRBJ2-1; CDR3aa: ASSSRRVTYNEQF
v_gene: TRBV12-3/TRBV12-4; j_gene: TRBJ2-3; CDR3aa: ASSLPSTDTQY
v_gene: TRBV6-5; j_gene: TRBJ1-1; CDR3aa: ASIRRGSRNTEAF
v_gene: TRBV18; j_gene: TRBJ2-5; CDR3aa: ASSPRDRAQETQY
v_gene: TRBV19; j_gene: TRBJ1-1; CDR3aa: ASSIGRGSAF
v_gene: TRBV7-9; j_gene: TRBJ2-1; CDR3aa: ASSQTGYNEQF
v_gene: TRBV10-3; j_gene: TRBJ1-2; CDR3aa: AISKTDTNYGYT
v_gene: TRBV19; j_gene: TRBJ2-5; CDR3aa: ASSMGPGQSPQGTQY
v_gene: TRBV3-1/TRBV3-2; j_gene: TRBJ2-2; CDR3aa: ASSQDNGELF
v_gene: TRBV5-6; j_gene: TRBJ1-2; CDR3aa: ASYPAGADYGYT
v_gene: TRBV5-1; j_gene: TRBJ2-7; CDR3aa: ASSEGSSYEQY
v_gene: TRBV20-1; j_gene: TRBJ2-7; CDR3aa: SAGAYEQY
v_gene: TRBV3-1/TRBV3-2; j_gene: TRBJ2-7; CDR3aa: ASSPGLGGYEQY
v_gene: TRBV11-2; j_gene: TRBJ1-2; CDR3aa: ASSTRRGQLYGYT
v_gene: TRBV19; j_gene: TRBJ1-4; CDR3aa: ASSIAGARHNEKLF
v_gene: TRBV2; j_gene: TRBJ2-1; CDR3aa: ASSDLDRARDEQF
v_gene: TRBV5-1; j_gene: TRBJ2-3; CDR3aa: ASSQGDPGTDTQY
v_gene: TRBV3-1/TRBV3-2; j_gene: TRBJ1-2; CDR3aa: ASSQGRQGYGYT
v_gene: TRBV12-2; j_gene: TRBJ2-4; CDR3aa: ASRWIPGQENIQY
v_gene: TRBV11-2; j_gene: TRBJ2-7; CDR3aa: ASSAGLAGGPYEQY
v_gene: TRBV5-1; j_gene: TRBJ2-7; CDR3aa: ASSQRGRRVLTGSEQY